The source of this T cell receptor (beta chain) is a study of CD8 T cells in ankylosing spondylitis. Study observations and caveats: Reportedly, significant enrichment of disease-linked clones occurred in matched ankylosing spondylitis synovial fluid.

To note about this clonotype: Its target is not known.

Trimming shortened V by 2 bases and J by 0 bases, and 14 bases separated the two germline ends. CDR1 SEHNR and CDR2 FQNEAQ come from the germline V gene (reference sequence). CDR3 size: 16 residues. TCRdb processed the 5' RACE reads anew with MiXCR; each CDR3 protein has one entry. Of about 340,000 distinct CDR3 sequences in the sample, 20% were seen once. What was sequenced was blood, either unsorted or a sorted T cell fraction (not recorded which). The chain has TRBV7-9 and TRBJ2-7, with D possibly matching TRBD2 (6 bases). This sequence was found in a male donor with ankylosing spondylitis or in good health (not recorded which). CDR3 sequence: CASSLPAEGSSYEQYF. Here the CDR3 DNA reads TGTGCCAGCAGCTTACCCGCGGAGGGGAGCTCCTACGAGCAGTACTTC.